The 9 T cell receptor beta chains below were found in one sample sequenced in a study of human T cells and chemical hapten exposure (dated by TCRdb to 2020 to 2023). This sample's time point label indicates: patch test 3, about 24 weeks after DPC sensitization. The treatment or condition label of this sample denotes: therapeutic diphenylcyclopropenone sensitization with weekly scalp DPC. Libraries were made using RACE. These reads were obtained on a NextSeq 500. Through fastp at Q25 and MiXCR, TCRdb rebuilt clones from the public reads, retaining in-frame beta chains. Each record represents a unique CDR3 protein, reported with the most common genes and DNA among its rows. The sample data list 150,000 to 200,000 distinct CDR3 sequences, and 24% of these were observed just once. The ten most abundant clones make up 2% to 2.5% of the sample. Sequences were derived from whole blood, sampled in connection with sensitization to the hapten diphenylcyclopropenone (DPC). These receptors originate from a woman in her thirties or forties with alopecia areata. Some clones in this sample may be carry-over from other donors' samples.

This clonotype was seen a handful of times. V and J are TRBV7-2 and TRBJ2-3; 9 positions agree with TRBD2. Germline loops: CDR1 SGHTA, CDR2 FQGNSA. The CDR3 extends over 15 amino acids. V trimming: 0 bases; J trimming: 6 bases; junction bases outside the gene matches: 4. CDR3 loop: CASSLASGGYDTQYF. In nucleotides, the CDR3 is TGTGCCAGCAGCTTAGCTAGCGGGGGTTATGATACGCAGTATTTT.

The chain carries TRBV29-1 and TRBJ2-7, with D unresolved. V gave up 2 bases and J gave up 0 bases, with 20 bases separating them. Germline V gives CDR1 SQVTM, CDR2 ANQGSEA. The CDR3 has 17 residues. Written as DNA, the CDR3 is TGCAGCGTTGAACCCTCGGAGAACACTCAATTCTCCTACGAGCAGTACTTC. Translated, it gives CSVEPSENTQFSYEQYF.

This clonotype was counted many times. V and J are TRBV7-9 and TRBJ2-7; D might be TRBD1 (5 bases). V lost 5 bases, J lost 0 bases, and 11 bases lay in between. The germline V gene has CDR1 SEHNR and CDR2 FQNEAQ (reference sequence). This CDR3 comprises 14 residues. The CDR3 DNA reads TGTGCCAGCAGCCCCGACAGTTACTCCTACGAGCAGTACTTC. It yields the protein CASSPDSYSYEQYF. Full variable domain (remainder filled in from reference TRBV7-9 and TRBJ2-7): DTGVSQNPRHKITKRGQNVTFRCDPISEHNRLYWYRQTLGQGPEFLTYFQNEAQLEKSRLLSDRFSAERPKGSFSTLEIQRTEQGDSAMYLCASSPDSYSYEQYFGPGTRLTVT.

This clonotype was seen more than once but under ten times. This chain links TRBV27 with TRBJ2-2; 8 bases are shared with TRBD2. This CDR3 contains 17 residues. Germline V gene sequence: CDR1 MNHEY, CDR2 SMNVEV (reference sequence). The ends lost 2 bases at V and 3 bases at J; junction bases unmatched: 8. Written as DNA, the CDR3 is TGTGCCAGCAGTTTAAGCGCCAAGCGGGAGTACACCGGGGAGCTGTTTTTT. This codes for CASSLSAKREYTGELFF.

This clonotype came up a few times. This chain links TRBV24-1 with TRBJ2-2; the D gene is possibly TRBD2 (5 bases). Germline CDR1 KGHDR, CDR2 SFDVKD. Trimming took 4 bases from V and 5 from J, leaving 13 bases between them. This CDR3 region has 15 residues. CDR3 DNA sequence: TGTGCCACCAGTGAATCGGGGAGATGGACCGGGGAGCTGTTTTTT. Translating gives CATSESGRWTGELFF.

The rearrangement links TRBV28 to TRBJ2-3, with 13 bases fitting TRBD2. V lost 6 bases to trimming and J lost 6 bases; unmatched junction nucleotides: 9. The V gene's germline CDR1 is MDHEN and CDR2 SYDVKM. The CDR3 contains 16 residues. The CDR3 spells CASRGLAGSGADTQYF. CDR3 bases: TGTGCCAGCAGGGGACTAGCGGGGTCCGGGGCGGATACGCAGTATTTT.

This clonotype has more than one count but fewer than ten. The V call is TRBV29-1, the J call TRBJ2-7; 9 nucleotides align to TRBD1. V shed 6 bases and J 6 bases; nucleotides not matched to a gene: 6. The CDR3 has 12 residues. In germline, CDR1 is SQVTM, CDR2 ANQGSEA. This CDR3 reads CSVGQGWVEQYF. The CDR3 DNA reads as TGCAGCGTGGGACAGGGATGGGTCGAGCAGTACTTC.

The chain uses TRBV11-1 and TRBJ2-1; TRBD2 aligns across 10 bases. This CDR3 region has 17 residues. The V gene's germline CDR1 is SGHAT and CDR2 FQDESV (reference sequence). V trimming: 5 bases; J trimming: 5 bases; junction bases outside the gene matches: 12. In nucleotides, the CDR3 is TGTGCCAGCAGCCTGTCACTACTAGCGGGACACCACAATGAGCAGTTCTTC. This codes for CASSLSLLAGHHNEQFF.

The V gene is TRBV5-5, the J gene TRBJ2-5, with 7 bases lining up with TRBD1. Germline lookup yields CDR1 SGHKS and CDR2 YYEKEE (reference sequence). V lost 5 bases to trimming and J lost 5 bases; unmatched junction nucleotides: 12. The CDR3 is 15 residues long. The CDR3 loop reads CASRIRDSGSETQYF. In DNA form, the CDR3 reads TGTGCCAGCAGGATTAGGGACAGTGGGTCGGAGACCCAGTACTTC.